The 29 T cell receptor beta chains presented below share a single source sample, sequenced in a study of response to subunit inactivated influenza vaccine. TCRdb recomputed calls from the RT-PCR reads with MiXCR, one row per CDR3 protein. The table shows 500,000 to 550,000 distinct CDR3 sequences, with 6% to 9% occurring only once. The source material was PBMCs from blood, sampled around 25 months after vaccination. The receptors shown here come from a man aged 45-69 years who received an inactivated influenza vaccine.

This chain connects TRBV9 to TRBJ2-3; D gene ambiguous. The ends were cut back, 0 bases at V and 0 bases at J, with 8 bases in the middle. The CDR3 totals 15 residues. CDR1 is SGDLS, CDR2 YYNGEE, per germline. CDR3 sequence reads: CASSVVAASTDTQYF. The CDR3 coding sequence is TGTGCCAGCAGCGTAGTAGCTGCTAGCACAGATACGCAGTATTTT.

This clonotype has more than one count but fewer than ten. This chain connects TRBV9 to TRBJ2-7, with TRBD2 matching over 10 bases. Germline V gene sequence: CDR1 SGDLS, CDR2 YYNGEE. The V gene end was trimmed by 0 bases and the J gene end by 5 bases; junction bases not matched to a gene: 8. CDR3 length: 16 residues. CDR3 sequence: CASSVGGLAGVHEQYF. As DNA, the CDR3 is TGTGCCAGCAGCGTAGGGGGGCTAGCGGGAGTCCACGAGCAGTACTTC.

The chain couples TRBV6-5 to TRBJ2-6; perhaps TRBD1 as D (5 bases). Germline assignment: CDR1 MNHEY and CDR2 SVGAGI. CDR3 length: 16 amino acids. V lost 0 bases and J 2 bases, leaving 8 bases between the germline ends. The CDR3 bases are TGTGCCAGCAGTTACTCGTCCAGGGCTGGGGCCAACGTCCTGACTTTC. Its translation is CASSYSSRAGANVLTF.

This clonotype was found a few times. The V gene is TRBV5-1, the J gene TRBJ2-1; unclear D gene. V was clipped by 0 bases and J by 0 bases, with 7 bases between them. Germline lookup yields CDR1 SGHRS and CDR2 YFSETQ. The CDR3 loop spans 15 amino acids. CDR3 sequence reads: CASSLVPPSYNEQFF. The CDR3 nucleotides are TGCGCCAGCAGCTTGGTTCCTCCCTCCTACAATGAGCAGTTCTTC.

Comments on this clonotype: One end of the junction is discordant with germline, which a read error may explain. The rearrangement uses TRBV12-3 or TRBV12-4 and TRBJ2-5; tentative D call: TRBD2 (6 bases). The CDR3 consists of 11 residues. The CDR3 nucleotides are TGTGCCAGCAGTCCGGGACTCTCCATCGACTTC. This sequence encodes CASSPGLSIDF.

This clonotype was recorded a few times. V usage is TRBV19 and J usage is TRBJ2-3; D is undetermined. Trimming removed 9 bases at V and 0 bases at J, with 19 bases between. This CDR3 has 16 residues. Germline loops: CDR1 LNHDA, CDR2 SQIVND (reference sequence). CDR3 nucleotides: TGTGCCAGCACCCCGGGTCTATTAGTTAGCACAGATACGCAGTATTTT. Its translation: CASTPGLLVSTDTQYF.

This clonotype has at least ten counts. The rearrangement joins TRBV9 to TRBJ2-5; D is unresolved. The V gene's germline CDR1 is SGDLS and CDR2 YYNGEE. With 4 bases removed from V and 2 bases from J, the gap between germline ends came to 18 bases. The CDR3 spans 16 residues. The CDR3 protein is CASSLRMSLGQETQYF. The CDR3 nucleotides read TGTGCCAGCAGCCTTCGGATGTCTTTAGGACAAGAGACCCAGTACTTC.

This clonotype was seen a few times. The gene calls are TRBV20-1 and TRBJ2-3; 8 nucleotides agree with TRBD2. CDR1 is DFQATT and CDR2 is SNEGSKA in the germline V gene (reference sequence). V dropped 0 bases and J dropped 0; count of bases not matched to a gene: 2. There are 15 residues in the CDR3. The CDR3 spells CSAREGTRSTDTQYF. CDR3 sequence (DNA): TGCAGTGCTAGAGAAGGGACTAGGAGCACAGATACGCAGTATTTT.

This clonotype appeared a few times. The chain carries TRBV29-1 and TRBJ2-3; tentative D call: TRBD1 (6 bases). The CDR3 consists of 15 residues. Germline lookup yields CDR1 SQVTM and CDR2 ANQGSEA. Between the trimmed V and J ends, which lost 1 base and 1 base, there was a span of 12 bases. The CDR3 DNA is TGCAGCGTTGAAGCGGACAGCCTACGCACAGATACGCAGTATTTT. Its translation: CSVEADSLRTDTQYF.

This clonotype was found a few times. This chain joins TRBV20-1 and TRBJ2-5; 7 bases are a match to TRBD1. Germline values: CDR1 DFQATT, CDR2 SNEGSKA (reference sequence). The CDR3 is 16 residues long. J was trimmed by 0 bases and V by 6 bases; bases with no gene match: 13. Written as DNA, the CDR3 is TGCAGTGCCAATGGCAGGGGGTCGAGTGACCAAGAGACCCAGTACTTC. Its protein is CSANGRGSSDQETQYF.

The chain employs TRBV20-1 and TRBJ1-1; the match to TRBD1 covers 8 bases. J lost 10 bases, V lost 1 base, and 2 bases had no gene match. In germline, CDR1 is DFQATT, CDR2 SNEGSKA (reference sequence). This CDR3 has 11 residues. The CDR3 is CSARGDRGAFF. In DNA form, the CDR3 reads TGCAGTGCTAGAGGAGACAGGGGAGCTTTCTTT.

This clonotype was detected many times. The genes are TRBV4-3 and TRBJ1-1; D uncertain. Trimming shortened V by 0 bases and J by 10 bases, and 12 bases separated the two germline ends. The CDR3 sequence is 13 residues long. Germline loops: CDR1 LGHNA, CDR2 YSLEER. CDR3 DNA: TGCGCCAGCAGCCAAGAGGGAGGATCGGCAGCTTTCTTT. This sequence encodes CASSQEGGSAAFF.

In this sample, this clonotype turned up a few times. This chain joins TRBV28 and TRBJ1-1, with D possibly TRBD1 on 6 matching bases. The CDR3 contains 15 residues. V lost 2 bases to trimming and J lost 5 bases, with 15 bases between them. Germline V gives CDR1 MDHEN, CDR2 SYDVKM. For the CDR3, the DNA is TGTGCCAGCAGTTTAAAGGGCAGGGGCGGGACTGAAGCTTTCTTT. Its translation: CASSLKGRGGTEAFF.

V is TRBV9 and J is TRBJ2-7; D is undetermined. Trimming pared 0 bases from V and 0 bases from J, leaving 10 bases between. Germline values: CDR1 SGDLS, CDR2 YYNGEE. The CDR3 has 15 amino acids. CDR3: CASSVDPQSSYEQYF. Written as DNA, the CDR3 is TGTGCCAGCAGCGTAGACCCACAGTCCTCCTACGAGCAGTACTTC.

This clonotype was counted ten times or more. The CDR3 sequence is CSARDSTSGKETQYF. CDR3 coding DNA: TGCAGTGCTAGAGATTCAACTAGCGGAAAAGAGACCCAGTACTTC. V is TRBV20-1 and J is TRBJ2-5; 8 bases line up with TRBD2. The CDR3 covers 15 residues. In germline, CDR1 is DFQATT, CDR2 SNEGSKA (reference sequence). With V trimmed by 0 bases and J by 3 bases, 6 bases remained unmatched.

V and J are TRBV27 and TRBJ2-4; TRBD1 might be the D (5 bases). The germline V gene has CDR1 MNHEY and CDR2 SMNVEV (reference sequence). V was pared by 5 bases and J by 3 bases, with 29 bases between. The CDR3 extends over 20 amino acids. This chain's CDR3 is CASSATAPHIGASGKNIQYF. The CDR3 region has the DNA TGTGCCAGCAGTGCAACCGCCCCCCACATAGGGGCGAGTGGCAAAAACATTCAGTACTTC.

In this sample, this clonotype turned up a few times. The V gene is TRBV20-1, the J gene TRBJ2-4, with D possibly matching TRBD2 (5 bases). V was clipped by 5 bases and J by 5 bases, with 19 bases between them. Germline CDR1 and CDR2: DFQATT and SNEGSKA (reference sequence). This CDR3 comprises 15 residues. DNA of the CDR3: TGCAGTGCTGCGGGCGATGGATCCAACCAAAACATTCAGTACTTC. It translates to CSAAGDGSNQNIQYF.

This clonotype was seen only a few times. The chain combines TRBV20-1 with TRBJ1-1; weak D call: TRBD1 (6 bases). The V and J ends lost 1 base and 10 bases respectively, with 19 bases between them. In germline, CDR1 is DFQATT, CDR2 SNEGSKA (reference sequence). The CDR3 is 14 amino acids. The CDR3 bases are TGCAGTGCTAGAGCCACGGACAGAGGGGCAGTAGCTTTCTTT. This encodes CSARATDRGAVAFF.

This clonotype has at least ten counts. V and J are TRBV12-3 or TRBV12-4 and TRBJ1-1, with TRBD1 matching 9 bases. Trimming at V came to 5 bases and at J to 5 bases, leaving 12 bases not matched to a gene. The CDR3 spans 16 residues. Here the CDR3 reads CASSKWDRVLGTEAFF. The CDR3 DNA is TGTGCCAGCAGTAAGTGGGACAGGGTGCTCGGGACTGAAGCTTTCTTT.

The chain employs TRBV4-3 and TRBJ2-3; the match to TRBD2 covers 10 bases. V gave up 2 bases and J gave up 7 bases; unmatched junction bases: 9. Germline V gene data show CDR1 as LGHNA and CDR2 as YSLEER. The CDR3 covers 16 residues. The CDR3 region is CASSQTAGGPMYTQYF. CDR3 bases: TGCGCCAGCAGCCAAACAGCGGGGGGGCCGATGTATACGCAGTATTTT.

This clonotype occurred many times. This chain uses TRBV4-2 with TRBJ2-2, with D maybe TRBD1 (8 bases). CDR1 is LGHNA, CDR2 YNFKEQ, per germline. The V and J ends lost 1 base and 6 bases respectively, with 12 bases between them. CDR3 size: 15 residues. The CDR3 nucleotides read TGTGCCAGCAGCCAAGCAACAGGGGGGGCCGGGGAGCTGTTTTTT. The encoded protein is CASSQATGGAGELFF.

This CDR3 reads CASSQETLAGSSTDTQYF. CDR3 in DNA: TGCGCCAGCAGCCAAGAAACACTAGCGGGTTCTAGCACAGATACGCAGTATTTT. This chain uses TRBV4-3 with TRBJ2-3; 9 bases match TRBD2. The CDR3 loop spans 18 amino acids. The V segment lost 0 bases and the J segment 0 bases; nucleotides outside the gene matches: 7. In germline, CDR1 is LGHNA, CDR2 YSLEER.

This clonotype was found a few times. The chain has TRBV11-2 and TRBJ2-1; 8 bases fit TRBD2. This CDR3 region has 15 residues. Losses at the gene ends were 1 base for V and 5 bases for J; bases not matched to a gene: 4. Germline-derived CDR1 and CDR2 are SGHAT and FQNNGV. For the CDR3, the DNA is TGTGCCAGCAGCTTAGTCCTAGCGGGCCACAATGAGCAGTTCTTC. It specifies CASSLVLAGHNEQFF.

This clonotype has at least ten counts. V gene TRBV20-1 combines with J gene TRBJ2-7, with a tentative D call TRBD2 (6 bases). There are 14 residues in the CDR3. The germline V and J ends were trimmed by 3 bases and 5 bases, with 17 bases remaining between them. Germline V gives CDR1 DFQATT, CDR2 SNEGSKA (reference sequence). CDR3 sequence reads: CSASGGAGFDEQYF. CDR3 DNA sequence: TGCAGTGCTAGTGGTGGGGCGGGGTTCGACGAGCAGTACTTC.

The table lists this clonotype with a few counts. This chain links TRBV20-1 with TRBJ2-3, with no clear D. Trimming took off 8 bases at V and 1 base at J, with 19 bases between the two ends. Germline loops: CDR1 DFQATT, CDR2 SNEGSKA (reference sequence). The length of the CDR3 is 15 residues. The DNA for the CDR3 is TGCAGTCTAGGATCTGGGTCTACTCGCACAGATACGCAGTATTTT. It yields the protein CSLGSGSTRTDTQYF.

The chain combines TRBV29-1 with TRBJ2-7; the D is unclear. This CDR3 has 14 residues. Germline CDR1 and CDR2: SQVTM and ANQGSEA. The V gene lost 6 bases and the J gene lost 0 bases, with 15 bases spanning the gap. CDR3 loop: CSVPDQFSSYEQYF. CDR3 sequence (DNA): TGCAGCGTCCCGGACCAATTTAGCTCCTACGAGCAGTACTTC.

This clonotype was seen a few times. J is TRBJ1-5 and V is TRBV20-1; possible D gene TRBD1, 5 bases. Germline loops: CDR1 DFQATT, CDR2 SNEGSKA (reference sequence). The CDR3 sequence is 15 residues long. V was shortened by 1 base and J by 0 bases, with 10 bases between the two germline ends. In DNA form, the CDR3 reads TGCAGTGCTAGAGGGGGGACCCTTAGCAATCAGCCCCAGCATTTT. It translates to CSARGGTLSNQPQHF.

The chain carries TRBV6-5 and TRBJ2-7; D not certain. The V gene lost 2 bases and the J gene lost 4 bases, with 15 bases spanning the gap. This CDR3 region has 15 residues. Germline CDR1 reads MNHEY; CDR2 reads SVGAGI. The CDR3 is CASSYTIALGYEQYF. CDR3 in DNA: TGTGCCAGCAGTTACACGATCGCCCTTGGGTACGAGCAGTACTTC.

This clonotype was counted at least ten times. The chain employs TRBV11-2 and TRBJ2-3, with 7 bases matching TRBD2. CDR3 length equals 15 residues. Germline V gene lookup returns CDR1 SGHAT and CDR2 FQNNGV. V dropped 1 base and J dropped 6; count of bases not matched to a gene: 7. Here the CDR3 DNA reads TGTGCCAGCAGCTTAGTGGGAGGGCCGTTTGATACGCAGTATTTT. Translated: CASSLVGGPFDTQYF.